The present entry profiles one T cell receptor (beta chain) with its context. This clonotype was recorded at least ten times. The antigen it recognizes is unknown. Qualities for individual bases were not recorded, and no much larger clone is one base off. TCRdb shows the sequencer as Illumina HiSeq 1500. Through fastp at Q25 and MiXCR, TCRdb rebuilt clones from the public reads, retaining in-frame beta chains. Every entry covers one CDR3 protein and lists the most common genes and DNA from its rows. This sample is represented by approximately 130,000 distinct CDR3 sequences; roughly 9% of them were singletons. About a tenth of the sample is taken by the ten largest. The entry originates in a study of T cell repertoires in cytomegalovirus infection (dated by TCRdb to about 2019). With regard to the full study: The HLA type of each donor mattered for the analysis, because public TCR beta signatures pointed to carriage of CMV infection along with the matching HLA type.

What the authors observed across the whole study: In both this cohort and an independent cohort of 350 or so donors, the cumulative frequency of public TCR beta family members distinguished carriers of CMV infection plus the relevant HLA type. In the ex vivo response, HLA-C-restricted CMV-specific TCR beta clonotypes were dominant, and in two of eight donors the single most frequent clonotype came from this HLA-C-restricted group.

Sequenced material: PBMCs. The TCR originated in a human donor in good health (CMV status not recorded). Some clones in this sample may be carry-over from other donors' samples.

The DNA sequence reads TGTGCCAGCAGCGCGACGGGACAGGGGACGTTTAATGAAAAACTGTTTTTT. Its protein reads: CASSATGQGTFNEKLFF. The rearranged segments are TRBV7-9 and TRBJ1-4, with 10 central nucleotides matching TRBD1. The CDR3 runs 17 amino acids, cysteine and phenylalanine included. The CDR3 DNA has 51 bases and is translated from base 1. After removal of 5 bases from V and 4 bases from J, the junction retains 10 bases not matched to a gene. From a lookup of the germline V gene (reference sequence), CDR1 and CDR2 are SEHNR and FQNEAQ.